The subject of this entry is one T cell receptor (beta chain). Its specificity is not known. TCRdb's table, derived via immunoSEQ multiplex PCR, lists solely in-frame clones and lacks some. Here the sample spans some 80,000 clones, more than 70% being singletons. This sample was taken from a study of T cell responses to AZD1222 COVID-19 vaccine. Study-level findings and limits: Spike-spanning, vaccine-associated CD4 TCRs were dominant at 160-218 and 743-854.

Per the germline V gene, CDR1 is SGHDT and CDR2 is YYEEEE. The CDR3 totals 13 residues. The ends were cut back, 4 bases at V and 2 bases at J, with 7 bases in the middle. This clonotype originated in an adult who received the MenACWY meningococcal vaccine as a control. The V call is TRBV5-6, the J call TRBJ1-5; D not certain. Sample: peripheral blood, taken 28 days after the second dose of the MenACWY control vaccine. CDR3 bases: TGTGCCAGCAGCGGTGGGGGCAATCAGCCCCAGCATTTT. The encoded protein is CASSGGGNQPQHF.